These 12 T cell receptor beta chains were all obtained from the same sample, sequenced in a study of T-cell memory formation after mild COVID-19. TCRdb reanalysed the 5' RACE reads using MiXCR and keeps one entry per CDR3 protein. This sample has about 360,000 distinct CDR3 sequences, with around 14% found just once. Sequenced material: PBMCs or a T cell subset sorted from them (not recorded which). The receptors stem from a man younger than 35 who had mild COVID-19 (a few samples of this study predate the infection). Cell type and time point are not known.

This clonotype was detected a few times. This sequence joins TRBV4-2 and TRBJ1-1; D remains unclear. The V end lost 1 base, the J end lost 4 bases, and 10 bases lay between the germline ends. Germline V lookup: CDR1 LGHNA, CDR2 YNFKEQ. The CDR3 has 14 amino acids. CDR3 sequence reads: CASSQVGMGTEAFF. CDR3 in DNA: TGTGCCAGCAGCCAAGTAGGGATGGGCACTGAAGCTTTCTTT.

This clonotype was detected only a few times. The conserved phenylalanine or tryptophan is not found at the CDR3 terminus, so this likely reflects a read error. J is TRBJ2-1 and V is TRBV9; the match to TRBD2 covers 9 bases. Germline V lookup: CDR1 SGDLS, CDR2 YYNGEE. The CDR3 has 15 amino acids. Trimming took 2 bases from V and 9 from J; bases not matched to a gene: 9. Here the CDR3 reads CASSVLRGGGSEQFL. CDR3 in DNA: TGTGCCAGCAGCGTCCTGCGGGGGGGCGGCAGTGAGCAGTTCTTA.

This clonotype appeared a few times. The chain joins TRBV20-1 to TRBJ1-1; a possible D gene is TRBD1 (6 bases). Germline V gives CDR1 DFQATT, CDR2 SNEGSKA (reference sequence). The CDR3 sequence is 12 residues long. The V end was cut by 5 bases, the J end by 7 bases, with 14 bases between. The CDR3 region has the DNA TGCAGTGCTCCACAGGGTACCTATGAAGCTTTCTTT. Translating gives CSAPQGTYEAFF.

There are many counts of this clonotype. The rearrangement uses TRBV7-2 and TRBJ1-2; the match to TRBD1 covers 7 bases. The CDR3 has 13 amino acids. Losses at the gene ends were 5 bases for V and 2 bases for J; bases not matched to a gene: 2. CDR1 SGHTA and CDR2 FQGNSA come from the germline V gene. CDR3 sequence: CASSQGGNYGYTF. Written as DNA, the CDR3 is TGTGCCAGCAGCCAGGGGGGAAACTATGGCTACACCTTC.

The CDR3 DNA follows: TGTGCCAGCAGTTACGGGACAGGGTTACCTCTTGAGCAGTTCTTC. Translated, it gives CASSYGTGLPLEQFF. V and J are TRBV9 and TRBJ2-1; 9 bases match TRBD1. This CDR3 is 15 amino acids long. V shed 5 bases, J shed 9 bases, and the junction held 12 bases outside the gene matches. In germline, CDR1 is SGDLS, CDR2 YYNGEE. Combining the CDR3 with reference TRBV9 and TRBJ2-1 gives the whole variable domain DSGVTQTPKHLITATGQRVTLRCSPRSGDLSVYWYQQSLDQGLQFLIQYYNGEERAKGNILERFSAQQFPDLHSELNLSSLELGDSALYFCASSYGTGLPLEQFFGPGTRLTVL.

This clonotype has more than one count but fewer than ten. The CDR3 here is CSASRTDYNEQFF. CDR3 bases: TGCAGTGCTAGCAGGACGGATTACAATGAGCAGTTCTTC. V is TRBV20-1 and J is TRBJ2-1, with unresolved D. The CDR3 extends over 13 amino acids. In germline, CDR1 is DFQATT, CDR2 SNEGSKA (reference sequence). V was clipped by 3 bases and J by 4 bases, with 10 bases between them.

The rearrangement joins TRBV12-3 or TRBV12-4 to TRBJ1-2, with TRBD1 matching 8 bases. The trim removed 6 bases at V and 6 bases at J, leaving 12 bases unmatched. The CDR3 contains 15 residues. This chain's CDR3 is CASSRPRTGFHGYTF. Here the CDR3 DNA reads TGTGCCAGCAGCCGCCCCCGGACAGGGTTTCATGGCTACACCTTC.

The chain uses TRBV3-1 and TRBJ2-2, with D tentatively TRBD1 or TRBD2 (5 bases each). CDR3 size: 13 residues. Germline lookup yields CDR1 LGHDT and CDR2 YNNKEL (reference sequence). V was cut by 2 bases and J by 7 bases, with 8 bases left in between. DNA for the CDR3: TGTGCCAGCAGCCAACGAGGGGTCGGGGAGCTGTTTTTT. This translates into CASSQRGVGELFF.

V and J are TRBV10-3 and TRBJ2-7; the D is unclear. CDR3 length: 12 amino acids. The germline CDR1 and CDR2 sequences are ENHRY and SYGVKD. Between the trimmed V and J ends, which lost 3 bases and 5 bases, there was a span of 8 bases. CDR3 DNA sequence: TGTGCCATCAGTGACAGCCCGAACGAGCAGTACTTC. Translation gives CAISDSPNEQYF.

This clonotype appeared a few times. V usage is TRBV5-5 and J usage is TRBJ1-1, with D maybe TRBD1 (6 bases). Trimming removed 4 bases from V and 3 bases from J, with 13 bases in between. CDR1 and CDR2 (germline): SGHKS, YYEKEE (reference sequence). The CDR3 runs 14 residues. CDR3 residues: CASSRTGLDTEAFF. Written as DNA, the CDR3 is TGTGCCAGCAGCAGAACAGGGCTGGACACTGAAGCTTTCTTT.

In its sample, this clonotype was seen many times. The chain is built from TRBV4-2 and TRBJ2-7; the D call may be TRBD1 or TRBD2 (6 bases each). The CDR3 covers 16 residues. Germline V lookup: CDR1 LGHNA, CDR2 YNFKEQ. The V gene lost 0 bases and the J gene lost 5 bases, with 17 bases spanning the gap. The CDR3 region is CASSQDPGAPYNEQYF. The CDR3, as DNA: TGTGCCAGCAGCCAAGATCCGGGGGCGCCGTACAACGAGCAGTACTTC.

This chain connects TRBV7-6 to TRBJ1-2; 7 nucleotides line up with TRBD1. Germline CDR1 SGHVS, CDR2 FNYEAQ. This CDR3 comprises 13 residues. J was trimmed by 7 bases and V by 4 bases; bases with no gene match: 6. DNA for the CDR3: TGTGCCAGCAGCTCGACAGACAGGGTTGGCTACACCTTC. It encodes CASSSTDRVGYTF.